The clone carrying this T cell receptor beta chain was seen a few times. This entry comes from a study of T cell responses to AZD1222 COVID-19 vaccine. TCRdb's copy holds only in-frame clones and misses some; the assay was immunoSEQ multiplex PCR. The table has approximately 85,000 clones, about 86% seen once. The CDR3 loop spans 13 amino acids. Trimming pared 3 bases from V and 6 bases from J, leaving 9 bases between. The germline V gene has CDR1 SNHLY and CDR2 FYNNEI. The source is an adult in good health. V usage is TRBV2 and J usage is TRBJ2-1; a possible D gene is TRBD1 (6 bases). The starting material was peripheral blood, obtained on day 0 of AZD1222 vaccination. The CDR3 DNA is TGTGCCAGCAGTGATCAGGGGTTCAATGAGCAGTTCTTC. Translating gives CASSDQGFNEQFF.